Here is one T cell receptor beta chain with its context. This clonotype was seen a handful of times. Its recognized antigen is unknown. No per-base quality is available; no much larger clone lies one base away. Ficoll-Paque density gradient centrifugation was used to isolate PBMCs. Sequencing was performed on an Illumina NovaSeq 6000. TCRalpha and TCRbeta cDNA libraries were constructed by 5'RACE with constant-segment primers, with sample barcodes and unique molecular identifiers being introduced. RNA was extracted from every sample with Trizol reagent. The libraries were amplified in two PCR steps, and the second step added a second sample barcode and Illumina TruSeq adapters. Libraries were sequenced on an Illumina NovaSeq with 2 x 150 bp paired-end reads. In the original analysis: The reads were demultiplexed and collapsed into UMI-guided consensus sequences using migec v1.2.7. Using mixcr v2.1.11, UMI consensuses were aligned to TRA and TRB V and J templates and then assembled into clonotypes. A clonotype was counted as expanded or contracted only if both edgeR and NoisET called the change significant, with noise models trained on biological replicates. For edgeR calls, the cutoffs were a false discovery rate-adjusted p below 0.01 and a log2 fold-change threshold of 1. As an exploratory analysis of dynamics, PCA with hierarchical clustering was applied to max-normalized trajectories of the 1000 most abundant clonotypes. Separately sequenced CD4+ and CD8+ repertoires were used to assign the CD4 or CD8 phenotype of responding clones. Using fastp trimming at Q25 and MiXCR clonotype assembly, TCRdb reanalyzed the public sequencing data and kept in-frame beta chains. Merged by CDR3 protein, the rows form single entries marked with the most common genes and DNA. For this entry, the V and J calls and clone size follow TCRdb and not the study's own pipeline. For this sample there are about 560,000 distinct CDR3 sequences; roughly 17% appear just once. The ten most abundant clones make up roughly 7.7% of the sample.

This sample is drawn from a study of T-cell memory formation after mild COVID-19 (dated by TCRdb to about 2021). About the full investigation: TCR sequence clusters from the two donors were largely donor specific. In a couple of donors, T-cell clones that expanded and contracted after mild COVID-19 were tracked by sequencing TCRalpha and TCRbeta repertoires over time. The cohort comprised two young, previously healthy adult volunteers, one female and one male.

The germline V gene sets CDR1 to SGHTA and CDR2 to FQGNSA. The CDR3 numbers 16 residues from cysteine through phenylalanine. Only the CDR3 DNA stays, 48 bases, in frame from base 1. V loses 7 bases at its end and J loses 6 bases; junction bases beyond the gene matches: 16. Results the study describes overall, beyond this receptor: Only a couple of mild cases were covered by the study, and larger cohorts that include severe cases with pre-infection samples were considered necessary. Clones that contracted from day 15 to 85 showed balanced CD4/CD8 phenotypes, whereas a second wave of clones that expanded from day 15 to 37 leaned towards CD4+. Whether the second-wave clones peaking on day 37 were SARS-CoV-2 specific was not confirmed. Contracting CD4+ clones appeared mostly in the CM and EM memory subsets, whereas CD8+ clones were enriched in EMRA. Some responding clones were detected in pre-infection memory, which suggested that pre-existing cross-reactive memory T cells had joined the SARS-CoV-2 response.

The chain is made from TRBV7-2 and TRBJ1-2, with 8 central nucleotides matching TRBD1. The clonotype originates from an adult woman who had mild COVID-19 (a few samples of this study predate the infection). The sample titles of this study are shuffled in the database, so cell type and time point are left out; the donor was told from shared clones. Sequenced sample: PBMCs or a T cell subset sorted from them (not recorded which). The CDR3 region: CASTPWGTGGRNGYTF. The sequence in DNA is TGTGCCAGCACCCCATGGGGTACAGGGGGTAGAAATGGCTACACCTTC.